Listed below are T cell receptor beta chains from one sample, sequenced in a study of blood T cell repertoires in COVID-19. Clones were sequenced by immunoSEQ multiplex PCR, and TCRdb holds only the in-frame ones, with some missing. This table has approximately 110,000 clones, around 81% appearing once. Sequenced input: peripheral blood. These receptor sequences come from a man older than 75 with acute or convalescent COVID-19. The CDR3 runs from the conserved cysteine through the conserved F or W. Fields, in order: J gene, CDR3 length, clone size, D gene, V gene, CDR3 protein, CDR3 DNA. A D gene is named only where the DNA matches it firmly. Only some rows state a clone size, as once, few, many or a class for expanded clones.

TRBJ1-1 | 13 | . | . | TRBV18 | CASSLSSNTEAFF | TGTGCCAGCTCACTTTCATCGAACACTGAAGCTTTCTTT
TRBJ2-3 | 13 | . | . | TRBV9 | CASSVGVRDTQYF | TGTGCCAGCAGCGTAGGTGTACGGGATACGCAGTATTTT
TRBJ2-1 | 15 | . | TRBD2 | TRBV28 | CASSPPGRGVGEQFF | TGTGCCAGCAGCCCTCCGGGGCGGGGGGTAGGTGAGCAGTTCTTC
TRBJ2-2 | 15 | . | TRBD2 | TRBV29-1 | CSVDRLAGGVGELFF | TGCAGCGTTGACAGGCTAGCGGGAGGGGTCGGGGAGCTGTTTTTT
TRBJ2-3 | 16 | once | TRBD2 | TRBV7-9 | CASSLHGTSGTDTQYF | TGTGCCAGCAGCCTTCATGGGACTAGCGGCACAGATACGCAGTATTTT
TRBJ2-7 | 14 | . | TRBD2 | TRBV2 | CASRDSGSSYEQYF | TGTGCCAGCAGAGATAGCGGGAGTAGCTACGAGCAGTACTTC
TRBJ1-2 | 17 | . | . | TRBV7-9 | CASSLVGGRGANYGYTF | TGTGCCAGCAGCTTAGTGGGCGGGAGGGGAGCTAACTATGGCTACACCTTC
TRBJ1-2 | 13 | . | . | TRBV7-2 | CASSLQGNYGYTF | TGTGCCAGCAGCTTACAGGGGAACTATGGCTACACCTTC
TRBJ2-4 | 15 | . | . | TRBV11-3 | CASSARGLAKNIQYF | TGTGCCAGCAGCGCCCGGGGGTTAGCCAAAAACATTCAGTACTTC
TRBJ1-1 | 13 | . | . | TRBV29-1 | CSVERQTGTEAFF | TGCAGCGTCGAGAGGCAAACGGGGACTGAAGCTTTCTTT
TRBJ1-2 | 20 | . | TRBD1 | TRBV4-1 | CASSQAIRRTRDRAAYGYTF | TGCGCCAGCAGCCAAGCCATCCGCAGAACTCGGGACAGGGCGGCCTATGGCTACACCTTC
TRBJ2-5 | 11 | . | . | TRBV20-1 | CSARAEETQYF | TGCAGTGCTCGAGCCGAGGAGACCCAGTACTTC
TRBJ1-5 | 13 | . | . | TRBV18 | CASSRDTYQPQHF | TGTGCCAGCTCACGGGACACCTATCAGCCCCAGCATTTT
TRBJ1-5 | 14 | once | . | TRBV6-5 | CASSHRGYNQPQHF | TGTGCCAGCAGCCACCGAGGGTACAATCAGCCCCAGCATTTT
TRBJ1-1 | 15 | . | . | TRBV5-6 | CASSLVARMNTEAFF | TGTGCCAGCAGCTTGGTGGCTAGGATGAACACTGAAGCTTTCTTT
TRBJ1-1 | 14 | . | TRBD1 | TRBV29-1 | CSGTDRGRNTEAFF | TGCAGCGGGACGGACAGGGGACGAAACACTGAAGCTTTCTTT
TRBJ1-2 | 16 | . | . | TRBV28 | CASHGSGSQALAGYTF | TGTGCCAGCCACGGAAGTGGAAGTCAGGCGCTCGCGGGCTACACCTTC
TRBJ2-4 | 12 | . | TRBD1 | TRBV6-5 | CASSSQGTVQYF | TGTGCCAGCAGTTCGCAGGGGACAGTACAGTACTTC
TRBJ1-1 | 13 | . | . | TRBV12-3/TRBV12-4 | CASSSTWNTEAFF | TGTGCCAGCAGTTCGACTTGGAACACTGAAGCTTTCTTT
TRBJ1-3 | 16 | . | . | TRBV29-1 | CSVETQGPSSGNTIYF | TGCAGCGTTGAAACCCAGGGTCCGAGCTCTGGAAACACCATATATTTT
TRBJ2-7 | 16 | . | TRBD2 | TRBV3-1/TRBV3-2 | CASSQDKLAGLGEQYF | TGTGCCAGCAGCCAAGATAAGCTAGCGGGACTCGGCGAGCAGTACTTC
TRBJ1-6 | 13 | . | . | TRBV13 | CASSLSGVAPLHF | TGTGCCAGCAGCTTGTCAGGGGTGGCACCCCTCCACTTT
TRBJ2-7 | 13 | . | . | TRBV7-9 | CASSLPEPREQYF | TGTGCCAGCAGCTTACCGGAACCCAGGGAGCAGTACTTC
TRBJ1-3 | 14 | . | TRBD1 | TRBV13 | CASLHRGKGNTIYF | TGTGCCAGCCTCCACAGGGGGAAGGGTAACACCATATATTTT
TRBJ2-5 | 15 | . | TRBD1 | TRBV3-1/TRBV3-2 | CASSPDRGARETQYF | TGTGCCAGCAGCCCCGACAGGGGGGCGAGAGAGACCCAGTACTTC
TRBJ2-1 | 15 | . | . | TRBV3-1/TRBV3-2 | CASSQEFRGRDEQFF | TGTGCCAGCAGCCAAGAATTCCGGGGTAGGGATGAGCAGTTCTTC
TRBJ2-1 | 16 | . | TRBD2 | TRBV7-3 | CASSLGTSGRWNEQFF | TGTGCCAGCAGCTTAGGGACTAGCGGGAGGTGGAATGAGCAGTTCTTC
TRBJ2-1 | 11 | . | . | TRBV5-4 | CASSSERVQFF | TGTGCCAGCAGCTCCGAGCGAGTGCAGTTCTTC